This section outlines one T cell receptor beta chain sequence together with its context. Germline V CDR1 and CDR2: MNHEY, SVGAGI. The CDR3 runs 15 residues. V shed 6 bases, J shed 2 bases, and the junction held 10 bases outside the gene matches. The sample is drawn from a study of blood T cell repertoires in COVID-19. Sequencing was performed with immunoSEQ multiplex PCR; in TCRdb, only in-frame clones are kept and a portion is missing. The data show roughly 66,000 clones, around 90% seen once. This TCR derives from a human donor with active COVID-19. The donor label of this sample is uncertain. The sequencing input was peripheral blood. This sequence joins TRBV6-5 and TRBJ2-7; TRBD1 matches 7 bases. The CDR3 protein is CASSLGGVLPYEQYF. The CDR3 DNA reads as TGTGCCAGCAGCTTAGGGGGCGTACTACCCTACGAGCAGTACTTC.